The 10 T cell receptor beta chains below all came from one sample that was sequenced in a study of T cell responses to AZD1222 COVID-19 vaccine. Profiling relied on immunoSEQ multiplex PCR, and the TCRdb table lists in-frame clones only, not all of them. The sample carries around 92,000 clones, 80% to 90% recorded once. The sequenced sample was peripheral blood, obtained on day 0 of AZD1222 vaccination. The receptors stem from an adult in good health.

The V gene is TRBV2, the J gene TRBJ2-7, with 8 bases that match TRBD1. With 6 bases clipped from V and 0 bases from J, the junction kept 7 bases outside the gene matches. CDR1 is SNHLY, CDR2 FYNNEI, per germline. This CDR3 region has 15 residues. The CDR3: CASSAGTGLSYEQYF. The DNA of the CDR3 is TGTGCCAGCAGCGCAGGGACAGGACTCTCCTACGAGCAGTACTTC.

This clone was found once. The gene calls are TRBV11-2 and TRBJ2-7; 7 nucleotides match TRBD1. V was clipped by 5 bases and J by 0 bases; unmatched bases: 13. Germline values: CDR1 SGHAT, CDR2 FQNNGV. This CDR3 is built from 17 residues. Written as DNA, the CDR3 is TGTGCCAGCAGCCAACCAGGAAGAGGACAGGCCTCCTACGAGCAGTACTTC. Amino acid sequence: CASSQPGRGQASYEQYF.

This clone appeared a few times. The chain joins TRBV5-1 to TRBJ1-1; 10 positions match TRBD1. The CDR3 is 16 amino acids. Germline values: CDR1 SGHRS, CDR2 YFSETQ. V lost 4 bases to trimming and J lost 4 bases; unmatched junction nucleotides: 10. CDR3 in DNA: TGCGCCAGCAGCCGGGACAGGGGTGGGTCGGGCACTGAAGCTTTCTTT. It specifies CASSRDRGGSGTEAFF.

The chain joins TRBV12-3 or TRBV12-4 to TRBJ2-5, with D possibly matching TRBD1 (7 bases). Trimming removed 7 bases from V and 1 base from J, with 10 bases in between. The CDR3 loop spans 13 amino acids. This chain's CDR3 is CASTGDSQETQYF. In nucleotides, the CDR3 is TGTGCCAGCACGGGGGACAGCCAAGAGACCCAGTACTTC.

Only a few counts were recorded for this clone. The genes are TRBV5-5 and TRBJ1-1, with TRBD1 matching 7 bases. The trim removed 3 bases at V and 4 bases at J, leaving 6 bases unmatched. CDR3 length: 14 amino acids. In germline, CDR1 is SGHKS, CDR2 YYEKEE (reference sequence). The CDR3 coding sequence is TGTGCCAGCAGCTCCGTGACAGGGCCCACTGAAGCTTTCTTT. It is translated as CASSSVTGPTEAFF. Together with reference TRBV5-5 and TRBJ1-1, the CDR3 gives the full variable domain: DAGVTQSPTHLIKTRGQQVTLRCSPISGHKSVSWYQQVLGQGPQFIFQYYEKEERGRGNFPDRFSARQFPNYSSELNVNALLLGDSALYLCASSSVTGPTEAFFGQGTRLTVV.

This clone was counted once. The CDR3 loop is CSASGYQGRDTEAFF. The CDR3 DNA reads TGCAGTGCTAGTGGATACCAGGGCCGGGACACTGAAGCTTTCTTT. V gene TRBV20-1 combines with J gene TRBJ1-1; D possibly corresponds to TRBD1 (5 bases). Trimming left V 3 bases short and J 3 bases short, with 17 bases between. The CDR3 runs 15 residues. CDR1 DFQATT and CDR2 SNEGSKA come from the germline V gene (reference sequence).

This clone was seen only once. The V and J genes are TRBV28 and TRBJ2-7; maybe TRBD2 (6 bases). The CDR3 runs 13 residues. Germline V gene data show CDR1 as MDHEN and CDR2 as SYDVKM. The V and J ends lost 6 bases and 5 bases respectively, with 14 bases between them. The CDR3 loop is CASRRDTGNEQYF. The CDR3 DNA is TGTGCCAGCAGGCGGGATACAGGCAACGAGCAGTACTTC.

Remarks on this clone: At the DNA level, this CDR3 is encoded by other sequences in the same sample as well. J is TRBJ1-2 and V is TRBV19; 7 bases agree with TRBD1. Per the germline V gene, CDR1 is LNHDA and CDR2 is SQIVND (reference sequence). Losses at the gene ends were 5 bases for V and 0 bases for J; bases not matched to a gene: 3. This CDR3 comprises 14 residues. Here the CDR3 DNA reads TGTGCCAGTAGTCGTGACAGGGCTAACTATGGCTACACCTTC. It is translated as CASSRDRANYGYTF.

The chain is built from TRBV5-1 and TRBJ1-6; TRBD1 matches 8 bases. Looked up from germline, CDR1 is SGHRS and CDR2 is YFSETQ. The trim removed 4 bases at V and 9 bases at J, leaving 9 bases unmatched. This CDR3 has 15 residues. The CDR3 region has the DNA TGCGCCAGCAGCCTGCCAGGGGGCGAGGGTTCACCCCTCCACTTT. Translated: CASSLPGGEGSPLHF. Drawing the rest from reference TRBV5-1 and TRBJ1-6, the complete variable domain is KAGVTQTPRYLIKTRGQQVTLSCSPISGHRSVSWYQQTPGQGLQFLFEYFSETQRNKGNFPGRFSGRQFSNSRSEMNVSTLELGDSALYLCASSLPGGEGSPLHFGNGTRLTVT.

The V gene is TRBV7-7, the J gene TRBJ1-4, with D maybe TRBD1 (6 bases). The CDR3 runs 14 residues. Trimming left V 5 bases short and J 13 bases short, with 20 bases between. CDR1 SSHAT and CDR2 FNYEAQ come from the germline V gene (reference sequence). The CDR3 region has the DNA TGTGCCAGCAGCCCTCTAGGGGAGGGGGAGAGACTGTTTTTT. Residues: CASSPLGEGERLFF.